One and the same sample provided the 23 T cell receptor beta chains below, sequenced in a study of identical twins. TCRdb itself ran the 5' RACE reads through MiXCR, one entry per CDR3 protein. The sample contains some 500,000 distinct CDR3 sequences, around an eighth of which appear only once. These data also featured in a second study, about yellow fever vaccine responses in identical twins.

The specimen was CD4+ T cells sorted from blood. The receptors here all came from a woman under 30 in good health.

This clonotype appeared a few times. This rearrangement joins TRBV5-1 to TRBJ2-7, with 9 bases matching TRBD2. The V and J ends lost 7 bases and 2 bases, in that order; junction bases with no gene match: 10. Germline values: CDR1 SGHRS, CDR2 YFSETQ. The CDR3 consists of 15 residues. The CDR3, as DNA: TGCGCCAGCGGTAGAGGAGCGGGGGGTCCCTACGAGCAGTACTTC. It translates to CASGRGAGGPYEQYF.

The chain recombines TRBV14 with TRBJ2-3; 13 positions match TRBD2. Germline V lookup: CDR1 SGHDN, CDR2 FVKESK. V was clipped by 8 bases and J by 6 bases; unmatched bases: 17. The CDR3 is 18 amino acids. CDR3 in amino acids: CASWTGGRTSGSGDTQYF. The CDR3, as DNA: TGTGCCAGCTGGACAGGGGGTCGGACTAGCGGGAGTGGGGATACGCAGTATTTT.

This clonotype was counted ten times or more. The chain is built from TRBV20-1 and TRBJ1-5; D gene uncertain. Germline values: CDR1 DFQATT, CDR2 SNEGSKA (reference sequence). This CDR3 has 15 residues. V lost 0 bases to trimming and J lost 5 bases, with 14 bases between them. The CDR3: CSARDPQTIYQPQHF. The CDR3 DNA follows: TGCAGTGCTAGAGACCCACAAACAATTTATCAGCCCCAGCATTTT.

This clonotype was seen repeatedly, ten times or more. At one boundary the junction diverges from the germline segment, which might be a read error. V usage is TRBV7-7 and J usage is TRBJ2-1, with TRBD2 identical over 12 bases. Germline V gives CDR1 SSHAT, CDR2 FNYEAQ (reference sequence). There are 17 residues in the CDR3. CDR3 residues: CASSSGLAGSLYNEQFF. CDR3 nucleotide sequence: TGTGCTAGCAGCTCCGGACTAGCGGGATCCCTTTACAATGAGCAGTTCTTC.

This clonotype was observed a few times. The V and J genes are TRBV4-1 and TRBJ2-2; TRBD2 agrees at 10 bases. The ends lost 6 bases at V and 5 bases at J; junction bases unmatched: 9. CDR1 is MGHRA and CDR2 is YSYEKL in the germline V gene. This CDR3 spans 16 amino acids. The CDR3 DNA sequence: TGCGCCAGCAGACCCCTAGCGGGAGCTCGGACCGGGGAGCTGTTTTTT. It is translated as CASRPLAGARTGELFF.

V is TRBV6-1 and J is TRBJ2-7; TRBD2 matches 9 bases. The V gene's germline CDR1 is MNHNS and CDR2 SASEGT. V dropped 4 bases and J dropped 4; count of bases not matched to a gene: 5. The CDR3 is made up of 14 amino acids. CDR3 nucleotide sequence: TGTGCCAGCAGTGCCTCTAGCGGGGCGTACGAGCAGTACTTC. This codes for CASSASSGAYEQYF.

The V call is TRBV7-2, the J call TRBJ2-1, with 9 bases identical to TRBD2. The germline V gene has CDR1 SGHTA and CDR2 FQGNSA. Trimming at V came to 1 base and at J to 8 bases, leaving 3 bases not matched to a gene. This CDR3 spans 14 amino acids. The CDR3 is CASSLVGTSYEQFF. CDR3 DNA: TGTGCCAGCAGCTTAGTAGGGACTAGCTATGAGCAGTTCTTC.

There are a few counts of this clonotype. This chain links TRBV18 with TRBJ2-5; 7 nucleotides agree with TRBD1. After removal of 4 bases from V and 4 bases from J, the junction contained 3 bases not matched to a gene. Germline CDR1 reads KGHSH; CDR2 reads LQKENI. The CDR3 runs to 13 residues. CDR3 residues: CASSRGQAETQYF. The DNA for the CDR3 is TGTGCCAGCTCACGTGGACAGGCAGAGACCCAGTACTTC.

This clonotype was seen a handful of times. V usage is TRBV18 and J usage is TRBJ1-2, with 9 nucleotides matching TRBD1. Looked up from germline, CDR1 is KGHSH and CDR2 is LQKENI. The CDR3 contains 18 residues. Trimming at V came to 2 bases and at J to 4 bases, leaving 14 bases not matched to a gene. The DNA of the CDR3 is TGTGCCAGCTCACCAATCATCGACTCCGGGACAGGGATCTATGGCTACACCTTC. Its protein product is CASSPIIDSGTGIYGYTF.

The rearrangement joins TRBV6-5 to TRBJ2-4; unclear D gene. The germline V gene has CDR1 MNHEY and CDR2 SVGAGI. The CDR3 loop spans 17 amino acids. The ends were cut back, 0 bases at V and 3 bases at J, with 15 bases in the middle. The CDR3: CASSYSSTGSGKNIQYF. DNA of the CDR3: TGTGCCAGCAGTTACTCGTCTACGGGTTCGGGCAAAAACATTCAGTACTTC.

The chain employs TRBV5-1 and TRBJ2-1, with D tentatively TRBD2 (6 bases). Trimming left V 2 bases short and J 4 bases short, with 16 bases between. The V gene's germline CDR1 is SGHRS and CDR2 YFSETQ. The length of the CDR3 is 16 residues. The DNA for the CDR3 is TGCGCCAGCAGCTTTTATAGGTGGGGGGAATACAATGAGCAGTTCTTC. It is translated as CASSFYRWGEYNEQFF.

The J gene is TRBJ2-2, the V gene TRBV28, with 10 bases that match TRBD1. This CDR3 contains 15 residues. CDR1 and CDR2 from the germline V gene are MDHEN and SYDVKM. V trimming: 6 bases; J trimming: 6 bases; junction bases outside the gene matches: 7. CDR3 sequence (DNA): TGTGCCAGCAGGGACAGGGGGAGGTTGGCCGGGGAGCTGTTTTTT. Translation: CASRDRGRLAGELFF.

This clonotype showed up just a few times. The chain combines TRBV6-5 with TRBJ2-1; TRBD1 matches at 9 bases. The trim removed 3 bases at V and 7 bases at J, leaving 16 bases unmatched. Looked up from germline, CDR1 is MNHEY and CDR2 is SVGAGI. The length of the CDR3 is 18 residues. For the CDR3, the DNA is TGTGCCAGCAGTTATTCTCCGGGACAGGGTGTTTTTGGAAATGAGCAGTTCTTC. This translates into CASSYSPGQGVFGNEQFF.

At least ten counts were recorded for this clonotype. The chain joins TRBV10-3 to TRBJ2-4; no clear D. From germline, CDR1 is ENHRY and CDR2 SYGVKD. The CDR3 totals 17 residues. V gave up 0 bases and J gave up 0 bases, with 12 bases separating them. CDR3 sequence: CAISESGPSQAKNIQYF. The CDR3 nucleotides are TGTGCCATCAGTGAGTCCGGGCCTTCCCAAGCCAAAAACATTCAGTACTTC.

The V and J genes are TRBV5-1 and TRBJ2-7; TRBD2 matches at 8 bases. The CDR3 spans 15 residues. Losses at the gene ends were 0 bases for V and 3 bases for J; bases not matched to a gene: 5. CDR1 and CDR2 (germline): SGHRS, YFSETQ. CDR3 DNA: TGCGCCAGCAGCTTGGACGGGACTAGTCTCTACGAGCAGTACTTC. Translated: CASSLDGTSLYEQYF.

There are a few counts of this clonotype. V and J are TRBV3-1 and TRBJ2-7; 14 nucleotides match TRBD2. Germline loops: CDR1 LGHDT, CDR2 YNNKEL (reference sequence). After removal of 2 bases from V and 4 bases from J, the junction contained 4 bases not matched to a gene. The CDR3 has 16 amino acids. The chain's CDR3 is CASSQPRTSGGYEQYF. CDR3 in DNA: TGTGCCAGCAGCCAACCCCGGACTAGCGGGGGGTACGAGCAGTACTTC.

This clonotype was counted many times. V gene TRBV12-3 or TRBV12-4 combines with J gene TRBJ1-6; 10 bases match TRBD1. The CDR3 has 14 residues. V trimming: 3 bases; J trimming: 9 bases; junction bases outside the gene matches: 2. The chain's CDR3 is CASSFRDRGSPLHF. The CDR3 nucleotides read TGTGCCAGCAGTTTCCGGGACAGGGGTTCACCCCTCCACTTT.

There are a few counts of this clonotype. The chain uses TRBV5-6 and TRBJ1-6, with no clear D. The length of the CDR3 is 14 residues. Trimming left V 0 bases short and J 7 bases short, with 8 bases between. The germline CDR1 and CDR2 sequences are SGHDT and YYEEEE. The CDR3 DNA follows: TGTGCCAGCAGCTTGGGAAACTGGAATTCACCCCTCCACTTT. Encoded protein: CASSLGNWNSPLHF.

The table lists this clonotype with many counts. The gene calls are TRBV5-1 and TRBJ2-2; D ambiguous. From germline, CDR1 is SGHRS and CDR2 YFSETQ. The V end lost 3 bases, the J end lost 3 bases, and 15 bases lay between the germline ends. The CDR3 has 16 residues. The CDR3, as DNA: TGCGCCAGCAGCTCATCGGTTCTGGGCGACACCGGGGAGCTGTTTTTT. This translates into CASSSSVLGDTGELFF.

The chain recombines TRBV6-2 or TRBV6-3 with TRBJ2-2; 9 bases are shared with TRBD1. CDR3 length equals 15 residues. After removal of 6 bases from V and 0 bases from J, the junction contained 2 bases not matched to a gene. The V gene's germline CDR1 is MNHEY and CDR2 SVGEGT. In nucleotides, the CDR3 is TGTGCCAGCAGACGGGACAGGGCGAACACCGGGGAGCTGTTTTTT. It translates to CASRRDRANTGELFF.

This clonotype was counted between two and nine times. CDR3 sequence reads: CASSPGTSADSTDTQYF. The DNA of the CDR3 is TGTGCCAGCAGCCCCGGGACTAGCGCAGATAGCACAGATACGCAGTATTTT. This chain links TRBV9 with TRBJ2-3, with 10 bases aligning to TRBD2. CDR3 length equals 17 residues. The ends lost 4 bases at V and 0 bases at J; junction bases unmatched: 8. Germline assignment: CDR1 SGDLS and CDR2 YYNGEE.

The chain carries TRBV6-5 and TRBJ2-2; the D gene is possibly TRBD2 (5 bases). Trimming left V 4 bases short and J 4 bases short, with 16 bases between. The CDR3 is made up of 16 amino acids. Germline assignment: CDR1 MNHEY and CDR2 SVGAGI. The CDR3 DNA follows: TGTGCCAGCAGTTTCTTCCGGACTGGCACCACCGGGGAGCTGTTTTTT. Protein sequence: CASSFFRTGTTGELFF.

This sequence joins TRBV6-5 and TRBJ1-2, with 9 bases lining up with TRBD1. The CDR3 covers 13 residues. Germline V gene sequence: CDR1 MNHEY, CDR2 SVGAGI. V was clipped by 5 bases and J by 8 bases; unmatched bases: 6. CDR3 sequence: CASSTGTGRGYTF. CDR3 nucleotide sequence: TGTGCCAGCAGTACCGGGACAGGGCGCGGCTACACCTTC.